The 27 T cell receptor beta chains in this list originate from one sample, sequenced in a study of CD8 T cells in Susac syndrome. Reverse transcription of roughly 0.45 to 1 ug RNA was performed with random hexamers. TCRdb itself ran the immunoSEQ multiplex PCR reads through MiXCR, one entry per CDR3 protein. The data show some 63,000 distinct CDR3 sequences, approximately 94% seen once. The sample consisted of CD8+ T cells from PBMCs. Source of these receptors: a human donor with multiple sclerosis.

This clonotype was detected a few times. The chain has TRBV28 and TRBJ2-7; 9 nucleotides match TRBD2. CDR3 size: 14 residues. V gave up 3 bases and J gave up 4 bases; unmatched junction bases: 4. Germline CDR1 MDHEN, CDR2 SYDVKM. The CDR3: CASSLGLAGYEQYF. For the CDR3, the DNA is TGTGCCAGCAGTTTGGGACTAGCTGGATACGAGCAGTACTTC.

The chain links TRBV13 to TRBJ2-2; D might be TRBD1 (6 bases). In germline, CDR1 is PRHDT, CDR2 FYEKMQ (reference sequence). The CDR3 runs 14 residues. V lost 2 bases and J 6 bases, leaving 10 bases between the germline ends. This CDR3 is CASSLYREAGELFF. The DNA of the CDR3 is TGTGCCAGCAGCTTATACAGGGAAGCCGGGGAGCTGTTTTTT.

Here the CDR3 DNA reads TGTGCCAGCAGCTTACGCCCAACCGGTGAGCAGTTCTTC. Protein sequence: CASSLRPTGEQFF. The V and J genes are TRBV7-9 and TRBJ2-1; no clear D gene. Germline values: CDR1 SEHNR, CDR2 FQNEAQ (reference sequence). This CDR3 region has 13 residues. V was clipped by 2 bases and J by 9 bases, with 11 bases between them.

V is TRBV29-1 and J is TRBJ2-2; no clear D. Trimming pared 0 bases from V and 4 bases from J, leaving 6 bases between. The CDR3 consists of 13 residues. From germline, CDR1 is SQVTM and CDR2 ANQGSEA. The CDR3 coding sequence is TGCAGCGTTGAAGAGCAGGTCACCGGGGAGCTGTTTTTT. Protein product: CSVEEQVTGELFF.

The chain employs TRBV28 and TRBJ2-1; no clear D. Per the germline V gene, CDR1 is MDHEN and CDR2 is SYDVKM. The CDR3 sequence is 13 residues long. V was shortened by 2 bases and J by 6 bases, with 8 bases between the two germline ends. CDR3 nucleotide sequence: TGTGCCAGCAGTTTAGGCACCTTCAATGAGCAGTTCTTC. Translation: CASSLGTFNEQFF.

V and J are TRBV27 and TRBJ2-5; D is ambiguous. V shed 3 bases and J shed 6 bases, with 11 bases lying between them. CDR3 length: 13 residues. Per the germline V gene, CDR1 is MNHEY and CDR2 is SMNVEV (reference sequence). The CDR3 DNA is TGTGCCAGCAGTTTTTCCTCTGGGCAGACCCAGTACTTC. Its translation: CASSFSSGQTQYF.

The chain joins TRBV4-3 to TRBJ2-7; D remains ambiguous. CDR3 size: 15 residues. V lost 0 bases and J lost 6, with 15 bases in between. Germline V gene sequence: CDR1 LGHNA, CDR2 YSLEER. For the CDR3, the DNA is TGCGCCAGCAGCCAAGATTGGCGACGGACCTCCGAGCAGTACTTC. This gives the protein CASSQDWRRTSEQYF.

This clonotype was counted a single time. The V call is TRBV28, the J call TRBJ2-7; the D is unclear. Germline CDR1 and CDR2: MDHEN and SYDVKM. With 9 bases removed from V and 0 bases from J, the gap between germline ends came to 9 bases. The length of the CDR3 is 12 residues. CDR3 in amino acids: CASTASSYEQYF. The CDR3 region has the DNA TGTGCCAGTACAGCGAGCTCCTACGAGCAGTACTTC.

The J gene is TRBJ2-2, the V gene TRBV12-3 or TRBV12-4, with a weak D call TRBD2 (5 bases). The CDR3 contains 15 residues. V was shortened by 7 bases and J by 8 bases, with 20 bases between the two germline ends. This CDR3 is CASKSGPLVWGELFF. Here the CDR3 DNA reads TGTGCCAGCAAAAGCGGACCCCTCGTTTGGGGGGAGCTGTTTTTT.

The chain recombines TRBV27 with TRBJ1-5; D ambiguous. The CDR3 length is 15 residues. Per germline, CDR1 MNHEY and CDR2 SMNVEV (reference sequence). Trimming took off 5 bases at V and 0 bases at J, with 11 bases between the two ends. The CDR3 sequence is CASSPLSDSNQPQHF. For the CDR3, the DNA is TGTGCCAGCAGTCCTCTTTCCGATAGCAATCAGCCCCAGCATTTT.

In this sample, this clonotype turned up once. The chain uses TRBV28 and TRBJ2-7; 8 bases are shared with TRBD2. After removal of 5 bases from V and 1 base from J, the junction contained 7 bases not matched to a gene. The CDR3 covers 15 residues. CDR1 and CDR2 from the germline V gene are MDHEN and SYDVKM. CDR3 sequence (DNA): TGTGCCAGCAGTGAACTAGCGGATCTATCCTACGAGCAGTACTTC. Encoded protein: CASSELADLSYEQYF.

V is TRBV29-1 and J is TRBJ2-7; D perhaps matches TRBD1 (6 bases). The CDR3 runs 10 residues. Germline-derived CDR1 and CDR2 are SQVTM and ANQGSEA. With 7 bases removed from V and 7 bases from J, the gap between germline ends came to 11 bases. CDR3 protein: CSALDREQYF. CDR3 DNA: TGCAGCGCCCTCGACAGGGAGCAGTACTTC.

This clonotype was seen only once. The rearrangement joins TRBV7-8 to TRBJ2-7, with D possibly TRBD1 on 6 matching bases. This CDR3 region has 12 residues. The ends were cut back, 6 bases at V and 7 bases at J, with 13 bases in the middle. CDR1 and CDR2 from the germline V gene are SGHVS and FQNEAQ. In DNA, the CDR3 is TGTGCCAGCAGTGCTGGACAGACAGAGCAGTACTTC. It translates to CASSAGQTEQYF.

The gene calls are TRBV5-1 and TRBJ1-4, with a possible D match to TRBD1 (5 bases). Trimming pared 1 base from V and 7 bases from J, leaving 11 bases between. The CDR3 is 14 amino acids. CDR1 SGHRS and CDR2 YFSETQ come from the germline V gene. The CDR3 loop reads CASSLWDRVEKLFF. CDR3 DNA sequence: TGCGCCAGCAGCTTGTGGGACCGTGTTGAAAAACTGTTTTTT.

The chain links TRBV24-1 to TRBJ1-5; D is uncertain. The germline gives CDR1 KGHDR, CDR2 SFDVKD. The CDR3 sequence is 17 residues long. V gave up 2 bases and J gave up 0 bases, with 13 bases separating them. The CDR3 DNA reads TGTGCCACCAGTGATTCTAATCTAGAGTATAGCAATCAGCCCCAGCATTTT. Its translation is CATSDSNLEYSNQPQHF.

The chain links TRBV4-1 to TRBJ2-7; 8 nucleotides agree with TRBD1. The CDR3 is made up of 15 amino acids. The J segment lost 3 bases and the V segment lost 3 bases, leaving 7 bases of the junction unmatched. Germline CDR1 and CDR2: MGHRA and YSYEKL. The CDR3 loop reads CASSHDNRGNYEQYF. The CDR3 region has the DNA TGCGCCAGCAGCCATGATAACAGGGGGAACTACGAGCAGTACTTC.

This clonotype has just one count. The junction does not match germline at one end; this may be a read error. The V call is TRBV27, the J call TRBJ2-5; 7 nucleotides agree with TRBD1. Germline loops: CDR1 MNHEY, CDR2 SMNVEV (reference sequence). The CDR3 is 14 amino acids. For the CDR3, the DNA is TGTGCCAGCAGTTACTCAACAGGGGAAGACACCCAGTACTTC. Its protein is CASSYSTGEDTQYF.

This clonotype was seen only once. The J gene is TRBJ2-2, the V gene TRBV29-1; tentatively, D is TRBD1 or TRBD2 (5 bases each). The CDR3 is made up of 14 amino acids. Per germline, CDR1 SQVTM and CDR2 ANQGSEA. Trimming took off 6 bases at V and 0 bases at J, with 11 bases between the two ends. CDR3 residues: CSVSGTTNTGELFF. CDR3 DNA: TGCAGCGTCTCCGGGACGACGAACACCGGGGAGCTGTTTTTT.

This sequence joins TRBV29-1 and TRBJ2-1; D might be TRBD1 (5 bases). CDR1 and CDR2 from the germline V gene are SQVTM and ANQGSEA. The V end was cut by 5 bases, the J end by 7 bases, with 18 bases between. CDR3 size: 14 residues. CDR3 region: CSVHDSFSINEQFF. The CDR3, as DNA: TGCAGCGTTCATGACAGTTTTAGCATTAATGAGCAGTTCTTC.

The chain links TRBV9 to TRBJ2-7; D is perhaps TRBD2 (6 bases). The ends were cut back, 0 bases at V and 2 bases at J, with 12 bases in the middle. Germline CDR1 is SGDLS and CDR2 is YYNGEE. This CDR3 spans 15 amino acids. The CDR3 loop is CASSVAAGTTYEQYF. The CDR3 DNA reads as TGTGCCAGCAGCGTAGCTGCGGGGACCACCTACGAGCAGTACTTC.

The CDR3 DNA reads TGTGCCAGCAGCCAGTGGACTAGCGAGGAAGAGACCCAGTACTTC. This codes for CASSQWTSEEETQYF. This chain uses TRBV4-2 with TRBJ2-5, with TRBD2 matching over 9 bases. The CDR3 totals 15 residues. V lost 3 bases, J lost 3 bases, and 5 bases stayed unmatched. CDR1 LGHNA and CDR2 YNFKEQ come from the germline V gene.

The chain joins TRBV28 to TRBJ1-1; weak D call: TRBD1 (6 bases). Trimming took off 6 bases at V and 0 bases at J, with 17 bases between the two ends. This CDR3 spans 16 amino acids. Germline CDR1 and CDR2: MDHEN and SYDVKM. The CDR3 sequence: CASRGQPSTMNTEAFF. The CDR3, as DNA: TGTGCCAGCAGAGGACAGCCCTCAACCATGAACACTGAAGCTTTCTTT.

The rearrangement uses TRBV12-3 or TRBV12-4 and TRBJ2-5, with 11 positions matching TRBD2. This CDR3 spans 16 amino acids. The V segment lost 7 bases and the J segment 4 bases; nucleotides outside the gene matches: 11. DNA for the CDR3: TGTGCCAGCACCCCCCCGGGGCTAGCGGGGGGAGAGACCCAGTACTTC. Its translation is CASTPPGLAGGETQYF.

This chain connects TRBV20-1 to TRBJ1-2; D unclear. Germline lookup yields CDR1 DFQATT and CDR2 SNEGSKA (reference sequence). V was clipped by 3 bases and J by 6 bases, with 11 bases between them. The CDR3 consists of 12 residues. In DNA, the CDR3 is TGCAGTGCTAGTTGGGCAGGTGATGGCTACACCTTC. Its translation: CSASWAGDGYTF.

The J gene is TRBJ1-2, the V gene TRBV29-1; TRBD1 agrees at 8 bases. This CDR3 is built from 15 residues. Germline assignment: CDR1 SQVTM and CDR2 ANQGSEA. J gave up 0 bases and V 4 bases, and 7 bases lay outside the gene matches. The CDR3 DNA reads TGCAGCGTTGGTCAGGACAGGGATCCTAACTATGGCTACACCTTC. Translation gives CSVGQDRDPNYGYTF.

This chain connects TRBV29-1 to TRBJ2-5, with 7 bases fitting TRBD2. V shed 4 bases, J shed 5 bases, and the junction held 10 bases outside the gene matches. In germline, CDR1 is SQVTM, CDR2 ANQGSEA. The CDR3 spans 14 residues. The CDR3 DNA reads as TGCAGCGTTGGATTAGCGGGCTCATCGGAGACCCAGTACTTC. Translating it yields CSVGLAGSSETQYF.

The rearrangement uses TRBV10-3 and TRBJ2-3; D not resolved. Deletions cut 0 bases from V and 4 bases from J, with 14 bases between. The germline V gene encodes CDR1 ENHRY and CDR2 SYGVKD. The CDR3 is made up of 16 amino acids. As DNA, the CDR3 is TGTGCCATCAGTGAGTCTCGGACGGAAGGAGCAGATACGCAGTATTTT. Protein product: CAISESRTEGADTQYF.